This entry features one T cell receptor (beta chain) sequence. Template switching added a universal primer binding site, and final cDNA carried unique molecular identifiers. TCRdb re-derived calls from the 5' RACE reads in MiXCR, one entry per CDR3 protein. The sample records approximately 700,000 distinct CDR3 sequences, around a sixth being singletons. This entry comes from a study of identical twins. The same sample was also studied in work on T cells expressing NK-cell markers. From that second work: HCMV serostatus: seven of eight sequenced donors positive, one negative. The CD3+CD56-NKG2C+ fraction of four donors was likewise dominated by these clonotypes.

The sequenced sample consisted of PBMCs. The TCR comes from a young woman in good health.

CDR3 sequence: CASSLTLGQYNNEQFF. The CDR3 DNA follows: TGCGCCAGCAGCTTGACTCTCGGACAGTATAACAATGAGCAGTTCTTC. V gene TRBV5-1 combines with J gene TRBJ2-1, with D maybe TRBD1 (6 bases). Germline CDR1 is SGHRS and CDR2 is YFSETQ. Trimming removed 1 base from V and 5 bases from J, with 16 bases in between. The CDR3 sequence is 16 residues long.